This T cell receptor (beta chain) is from a study of chemoradiotherapy in HPV16-positive cancers. Study-wide results and caveats: Functional assays defining HPV-specific T cells used only a couple of HPV16-positive patients. Candidate HPV-specific clones and E7-related TCR motifs grew in tumor during treatment.

Sequenced by immunoSEQ multiplex PCR; TCRdb stores in-frame clones only, minus some. Among about 22,000 clones listed, roughly 92% were seen once. In the case of this clone: Its antigen is not identified.

Trimming stripped 5 bases from V and 1 base from J, with 14 bases between. The CDR3 covers 16 residues. The germline V gene has CDR1 SEHNR and CDR2 FQNEAQ (reference sequence). The genes are TRBV7-9 and TRBJ2-2; maybe TRBD1 (5 bases). This TCR came from a human donor with HPV-associated anogenital cancer. The material sequenced was blood, taken from a patient who underwent chemoradiotherapy. CDR3: CASSGRRGKNTGELFF. CDR3 bases: TGTGCCAGCAGCGGCCGAAGGGGAAAGAACACCGGGGAGCTGTTTTTT.